The 9 T cell receptor beta chains below were found in one sample sequenced in a study of T cell responses to AZD1222 COVID-19 vaccine. TCRdb's copy holds only in-frame clones and misses some; the assay was immunoSEQ multiplex PCR. The sample includes fewer than 110,000 clones, under 95% of them seen just once. Sequencing used peripheral blood, obtained 28 days after the second AZD1222 dose. These TCRs come from an adult who received the AZD1222 COVID-19 vaccine.

This chain joins TRBV5-1 and TRBJ2-7, with TRBD1 as a possible D gene (6 bases). This CDR3 is 16 amino acids long. The V gene lost 3 bases and the J gene lost 2 bases, with 18 bases spanning the gap. Germline V gene data show CDR1 as SGHRS and CDR2 as YFSETQ. The CDR3 DNA reads TGCGCCAGCAGCTCTGGCTCCTCAGGGGCAGCCTACGAGCAGTACTTC. Its translation: CASSSGSSGAAYEQYF.

J is TRBJ2-3 and V is TRBV5-5; TRBD2 matches at 10 bases. Germline CDR1 and CDR2: SGHKS and YYEKEE (reference sequence). J gave up 2 bases and V 1 base, and 4 bases lay outside the gene matches. CDR3 length: 16 residues. The CDR3 spells CASSLPSGGSTDTQYF. The CDR3 coding sequence is TGTGCCAGCAGCTTGCCTAGCGGGGGATCCACAGATACGCAGTATTTT.

The rearrangement joins TRBV5-5 to TRBJ2-7; 7 positions match TRBD1. CDR3 length: 14 residues. V dropped 7 bases and J dropped 1; count of bases not matched to a gene: 8. The germline V gene has CDR1 SGHKS and CDR2 YYEKEE (reference sequence). CDR3 protein: CASFRTGMSYEQYF. DNA for the CDR3: TGTGCCAGCTTCCGGACAGGAATGTCCTACGAGCAGTACTTC.

V is TRBV6-6 and J is TRBJ2-7; maybe TRBD1 (5 bases). This CDR3 is built from 15 residues. V was pared by 0 bases and J by 3 bases, with 12 bases between. CDR1 MNHNY and CDR2 SVGAGI come from the germline V gene (reference sequence). The CDR3 DNA follows: TGTGCCAGCAGTTACTCGACTGGAGACAGCTACGAGCAGTACTTC. The encoded protein is CASSYSTGDSYEQYF.

This rearrangement joins TRBV4-3 to TRBJ1-1; no reliable D call. The V end lost 0 bases, the J end lost 5 bases, and 10 bases lay between the germline ends. Germline loops: CDR1 LGHNA, CDR2 YSLEER. The CDR3 totals 14 residues. CDR3 protein: CASSQDRRRTEAFF. CDR3 nucleotide sequence: TGCGCCAGCAGCCAAGATAGGAGGAGGACTGAAGCTTTCTTT.

This chain uses TRBV5-6 with TRBJ1-4; the D is unclear. Trimming took off 2 bases at V and 0 bases at J, with 5 bases between the two ends. The V gene's germline CDR1 is SGHDT and CDR2 YYEEEE. The CDR3 is 14 residues long. The CDR3 coding sequence is TGTGCCAGCAGCTTTTTAGCAACTAATGAAAAACTGTTTTTT. This gives the protein CASSFLATNEKLFF.

V usage is TRBV7-2 and J usage is TRBJ1-6; D remains unclear. Between the trimmed V and J ends, which lost 5 bases and 1 base, there was a span of 15 bases. CDR1 is SGHTA, CDR2 FQGNSA, per germline. The CDR3 loop spans 17 amino acids. CDR3 residues: CASSTPWGASYNSPLHF. The DNA for the CDR3 is TGTGCCAGCAGCACCCCGTGGGGAGCTTCCTATAATTCACCCCTCCACTTT.

V and J are TRBV7-9 and TRBJ2-1; 9 bases map to TRBD2. There are 15 residues in the CDR3. The germline V gene has CDR1 SEHNR and CDR2 FQNEAQ (reference sequence). The junction had 10 bases not matched to a gene; V was cut back by 5 bases and J by 8 bases. The CDR3: CASSPSASGADEQFF. The DNA for the CDR3 is TGTGCCAGCAGCCCATCGGCTAGCGGGGCCGATGAGCAGTTCTTC.

This chain uses TRBV10-1 with TRBJ2-1, with 10 bases aligning to TRBD2. This CDR3 is built from 13 residues. J lost 8 bases, V lost 6 bases, and 4 bases had no gene match. Per the germline V gene, CDR1 is WNHNN and CDR2 is SYGVQD (reference sequence). CDR3 residues: CASSLLAGYEQFF. The CDR3 DNA reads as TGCGCCAGCAGCCTACTAGCGGGGTATGAGCAGTTCTTC.